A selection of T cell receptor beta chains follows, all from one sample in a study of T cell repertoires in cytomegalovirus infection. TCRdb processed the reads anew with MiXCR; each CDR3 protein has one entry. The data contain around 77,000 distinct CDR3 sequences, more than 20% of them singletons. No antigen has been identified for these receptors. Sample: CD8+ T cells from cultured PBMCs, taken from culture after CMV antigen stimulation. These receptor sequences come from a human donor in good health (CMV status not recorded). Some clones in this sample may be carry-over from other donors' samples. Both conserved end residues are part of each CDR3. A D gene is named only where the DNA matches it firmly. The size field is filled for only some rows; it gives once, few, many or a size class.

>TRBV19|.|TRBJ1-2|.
TGTGCCAGTAGTATCCGCCTTGGGGATGGCTACACCTTC
CASSIRLGDGYTF
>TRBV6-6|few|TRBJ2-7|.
TGTGCCAGCAGTTTCCTTGAGGGAAACTACGAGCAGTACTTC
CASSFLEGNYEQYF
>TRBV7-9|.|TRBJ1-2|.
TGTGCCAGCAGCTTAGGATTGACGGGGGCGCAGGGCTATGGCTACACCTTC
CASSLGLTGAQGYGYTF
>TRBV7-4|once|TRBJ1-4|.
TGTGCCAGGCCGCCAATAGGGGAAAAACTGTTTTTT
CARPPIGEKLFF
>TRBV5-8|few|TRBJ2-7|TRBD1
TGTGCCAGCAGCTTGGATGCCTTGGGACAGGGGGCCGCCTACGAGCAGTACTTC
CASSLDALGQGAAYEQYF
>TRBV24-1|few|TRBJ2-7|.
TGTGCCACCAGTGATTCCGGACAGAGAGAGCAGTACTTC
CATSDSGQREQYF
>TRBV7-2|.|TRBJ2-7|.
TGTGCCAGCAGCTTTCGGCGGTACGAGCAGTACTTC
CASSFRRYEQYF
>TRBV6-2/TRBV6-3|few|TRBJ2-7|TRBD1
TGTGCCAGCAGTCTCGGACAGGGATCTACCTACGAGCAGTACTTC
CASSLGQGSTYEQYF
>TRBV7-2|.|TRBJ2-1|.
TGTGCCAGCAGCACCCTAGCGTTCAATGAGCAGTTCTTC
CASSTLAFNEQFF
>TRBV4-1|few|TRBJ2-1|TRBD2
TGCGCCAGCAGCGGCCGGGAACTAGCGGGGGGTCCTAGCTCCTACAATGAGCAGTTCTTC
CASSGRELAGGPSSYNEQFF
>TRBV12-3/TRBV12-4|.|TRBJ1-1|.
TGTGCCAGCAGGACGGCAGTGAACACTGAAGCTTTCTTT
CASRTAVNTEAFF
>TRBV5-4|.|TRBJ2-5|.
TGTGCCAGCAGCTTGAGGGCGAAAGAGACCCAGTACTTC
CASSLRAKETQYF
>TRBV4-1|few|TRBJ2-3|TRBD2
TGCGCCAGCAGCGATCGGGCTAGCGGGGGGGATACGCAGTATTTT
CASSDRASGGDTQYF
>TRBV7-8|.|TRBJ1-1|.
TGTGTCAGCAGCTTAGGGAGAGCCATGAACACTGAAGCTTTCTTT
CVSSLGRAMNTEAFF
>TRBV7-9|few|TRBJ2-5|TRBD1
TGTGCCACCTCGCAGGGGGAAGAGACCCAGTACTTC
CATSQGEETQYF